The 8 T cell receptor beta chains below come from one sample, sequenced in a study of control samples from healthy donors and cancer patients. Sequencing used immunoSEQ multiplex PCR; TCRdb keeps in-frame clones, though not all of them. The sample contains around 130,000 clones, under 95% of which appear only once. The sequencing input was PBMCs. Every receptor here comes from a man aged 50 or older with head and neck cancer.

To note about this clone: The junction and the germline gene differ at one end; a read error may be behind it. CDR3 DNA: TGTGCCAGCAGCCGAGCGGGGGGATTT. It encodes CASSRAGGF. This chain links TRBV27 with TRBJ1-3; tentative D call: TRBD1 (5 bases). This CDR3 contains 9 residues. Germline CDR1 is MNHEY and CDR2 is SMNVEV (reference sequence).

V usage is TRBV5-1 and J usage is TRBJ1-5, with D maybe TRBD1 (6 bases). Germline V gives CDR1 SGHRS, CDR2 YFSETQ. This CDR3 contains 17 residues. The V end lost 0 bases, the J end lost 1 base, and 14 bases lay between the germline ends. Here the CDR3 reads CASSLGTGKGSNQPQHF. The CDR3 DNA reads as TGCGCCAGCAGCTTGGGTACAGGGAAAGGGAGCAATCAGCCCCAGCATTTT.

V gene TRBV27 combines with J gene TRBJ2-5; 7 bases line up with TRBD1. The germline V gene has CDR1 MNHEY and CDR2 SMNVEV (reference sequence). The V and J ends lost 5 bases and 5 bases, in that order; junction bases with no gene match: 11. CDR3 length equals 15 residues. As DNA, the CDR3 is TGTGCCAGCAGTACCGGGACGGTGGACAGGGAGACCCAGTACTTC. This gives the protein CASSTGTVDRETQYF.

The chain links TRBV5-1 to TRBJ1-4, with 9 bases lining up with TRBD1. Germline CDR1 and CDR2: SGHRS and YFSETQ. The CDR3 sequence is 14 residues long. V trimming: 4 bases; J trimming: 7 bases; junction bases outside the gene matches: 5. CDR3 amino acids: CASSAGQGSEKLFF. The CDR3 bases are TGCGCCAGCAGCGCGGGACAGGGCAGTGAAAAACTGTTTTTT.

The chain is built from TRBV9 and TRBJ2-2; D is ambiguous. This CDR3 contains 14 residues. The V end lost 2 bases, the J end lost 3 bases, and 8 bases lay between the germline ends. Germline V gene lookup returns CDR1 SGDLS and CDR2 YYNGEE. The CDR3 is CASSVDTYTGELFF. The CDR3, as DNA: TGTGCCAGCAGCGTCGACACATACACCGGGGAGCTGTTTTTT. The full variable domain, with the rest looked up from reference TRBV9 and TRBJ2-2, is DSGVTQTPKHLITATGQRVTLRCSPRSGDLSVYWYQQSLDQGLQFLIQYYNGEERAKGNILERFSAQQFPDLHSELNLSSLELGDSALYFCASSVDTYTGELFFGEGSRLTVL.

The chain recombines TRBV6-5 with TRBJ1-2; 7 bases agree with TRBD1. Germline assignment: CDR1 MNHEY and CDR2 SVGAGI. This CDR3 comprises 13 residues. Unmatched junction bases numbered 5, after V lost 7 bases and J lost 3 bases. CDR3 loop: CASKLDRDYGYTF. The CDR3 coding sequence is TGTGCCAGCAAATTAGACAGGGACTATGGCTACACCTTC.

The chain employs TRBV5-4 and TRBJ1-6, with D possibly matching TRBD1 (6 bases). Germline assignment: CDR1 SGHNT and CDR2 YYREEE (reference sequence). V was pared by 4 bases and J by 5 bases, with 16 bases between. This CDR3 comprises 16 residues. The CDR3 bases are TGTGCCAGCAGCCCTACAGGGAGGAAGAATAATTCACCCCTCCACTTT. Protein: CASSPTGRKNNSPLHF.

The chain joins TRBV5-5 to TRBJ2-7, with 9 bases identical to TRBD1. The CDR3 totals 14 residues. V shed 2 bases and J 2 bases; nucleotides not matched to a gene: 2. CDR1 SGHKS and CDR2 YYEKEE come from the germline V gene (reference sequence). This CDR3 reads CASSFRTGAYEQYF. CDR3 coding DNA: TGTGCCAGCAGCTTCAGGACAGGGGCCTACGAGCAGTACTTC.